This TCR beta chain comes out of a study of blood T cell repertoires in COVID-19. Turning to the study itself: Samples came from the United States, Italy and Spain, spanning acute and convalescent COVID-19. The analysed material was cDNA or gDNA that came from T cells, B-cell-depleted T cells, or PBMCs.

Per the original data handling: Estimates of nucleated cell counts were drawn from the amplification of reference gene primers. Clones were sequenced by immunoSEQ multiplex PCR, and TCRdb holds only the in-frame ones, with some missing. The V and J calls and clone size come from that table; D and trimming were worked out from the DNA. Among 130,000 to 150,000 clones, roughly 88% were seen once, and the ten largest hold about 1.7%. V lost 2 bases, J lost 6 bases, and 14 bases stayed unmatched. The CDR3 totals 19 residues. From germline, CDR1 is SGHTA and CDR2 FQGTGA. The specimen sequenced was peripheral blood. This receptor was identified in a woman aged 50 to 60 with acute or convalescent COVID-19. This sequence joins TRBV7-3 and TRBJ2-1, with 12 nucleotides matching TRBD2. CDR3 sequence: CASSLWSSGGAGYGNEQFF. The CDR3 region has the DNA TGTGCCAGCAGCTTATGGTCTAGCGGGGGGGCCGGATATGGCAATGAGCAGTTCTTC.